The 5 T cell receptor beta chains below come from one sample, sequenced in a study of T-cell memory formation after mild COVID-19. TCRdb re-derived calls from the 5' RACE reads in MiXCR, one entry per CDR3 protein. The sample shows about 350,000 distinct CDR3 sequences, roughly 15% of them seen only once. The sample was PBMCs or a T cell subset sorted from them (not recorded which). Every receptor here comes from a man younger than 35 who had mild COVID-19 (a few samples of this study predate the infection). Cell type and time point are not known.

The chain couples TRBV7-8 to TRBJ2-3, with D possibly being TRBD1 or TRBD2 (7 bases each). The CDR3 sequence is 18 residues long. In germline, CDR1 is SGHVS, CDR2 FQNEAQ. The ends were cut back, 1 base at V and 1 base at J, with 18 bases in the middle. CDR3 DNA: TGTGCCAGCAGCTTAGGGGGAGGGACAGCCGGACGCACAGATACGCAGTATTTT. Encoded protein: CASSLGGGTAGRTDTQYF.

This clonotype occurred a few times. J is TRBJ2-7 and V is TRBV7-2; TRBD1 aligns across 8 bases. The CDR3 runs 15 residues. Germline V lookup: CDR1 SGHTA, CDR2 FQGNSA. Germline trimming cut 1 base from V and 0 bases from J; bases unmatched to any gene: 2. CDR3 sequence (DNA): TGTGCCAGCAGCTTAGGGACAGGGTTCTCCTACGAGCAGTACTTC. Amino acids: CASSLGTGFSYEQYF. Full variable domain (rest looked up from reference TRBV7-2 and TRBJ2-7): GAGVSQSPSNKVTEKGKDVELRCDPISGHTALYWYRQSLGQGLEFLIYFQGNSAPDKSGLPSDRFSAERTGGSVSTLTIQRTQQEDSAVYLCASSLGTGFSYEQYFGPGTRLTVT.

In its sample, this clonotype was seen a few times. The rearrangement joins TRBV30 to TRBJ1-2, with a weak D call TRBD1 (6 bases). Germline assignment: CDR1 GTSNPN and CDR2 SVGIG (reference sequence). Trimming removed 4 bases at V and 5 bases at J, with 8 bases between. The CDR3 totals 11 residues. The DNA of the CDR3 is TGTGCCTGGACGACAGGATATGGCTACACCTTC. Protein product: CAWTTGYGYTF.

J is TRBJ2-1 and V is TRBV27; TRBD2 matches 8 bases. V lost 3 bases, J lost 4 bases, and 8 bases stayed unmatched. The V gene's germline CDR1 is MNHEY and CDR2 SMNVEV (reference sequence). The CDR3 length is 16 residues. CDR3 DNA: TGTGCCAGCAGTTTCCCCGGTAGCGGGGCATACAATGAGCAGTTCTTC. The encoded protein is CASSFPGSGAYNEQFF.

This clonotype was seen a handful of times. This chain links TRBV20-1 with TRBJ2-4; D unclear. CDR1 and CDR2 (germline): DFQATT, SNEGSKA (reference sequence). Trimming left V 2 bases short and J 7 bases short, with 9 bases between. CDR3 length: 12 amino acids. The CDR3 loop is CSARPGRNIQYF. CDR3 nucleotides: TGCAGTGCTAGACCCGGCAGGAACATTCAGTACTTC.